One and the same sample provided the 32 T cell receptor beta chains below, sequenced in a study of cytomegalovirus exposure and HLA in healthy donors. The primer mix had 60 Vbeta and 13 Jbeta primers. The data were produced by immunoSEQ multiplex PCR, yet TCRdb's version contains in-frame clones alone and is incomplete. The sample has about 130,000 clones, 80% to 90% seen once. The material sequenced was PBMCs. The receptors here all came from a young woman in good health and CMV-seronegative.

This clone was seen a few times. The chain has TRBV4-3 and TRBJ1-1; 7 nucleotides match TRBD1. This CDR3 has 15 residues. The germline CDR1 and CDR2 sequences are LGHNA and YSLEER. Unmatched junction bases numbered 2, after V lost 1 base and J lost 0 bases. CDR3 residues: CASSQGTGVNTEAFF. The CDR3 coding sequence is TGCGCCAGCAGCCAAGGGACAGGAGTGAACACTGAAGCTTTCTTT.

The chain couples TRBV4-2 to TRBJ2-2; 8 bases align to TRBD2. The germline V gene encodes CDR1 LGHNA and CDR2 YNFKEQ. The junction had 8 bases not matched to a gene; V was cut back by 2 bases and J by 12 bases. The CDR3 contains 14 residues. DNA for the CDR3: TGTGCCAGCAGCCAATGGAACGGCGGGGGGCAGCTGTTTTTT. It specifies CASSQWNGGGQLFF.

This chain uses TRBV7-9 with TRBJ2-1; D is perhaps TRBD1 (7 bases). Germline V gives CDR1 SEHNR, CDR2 FQNEAQ (reference sequence). Trimming removed 3 bases at V and 4 bases at J, with 13 bases between. The CDR3 runs to 15 residues. Here the CDR3 DNA reads TGTGCCAGCAGCTTCATGGAGGGGGCGTACAATGAGCAGTTCTTC. Translating gives CASSFMEGAYNEQFF.

The chain uses TRBV30 and TRBJ2-1; D unclear. Trimming shortened V by 2 bases and J by 6 bases, and 11 bases separated the two germline ends. Germline CDR1 is GTSNPN and CDR2 is SVGIG (reference sequence). The CDR3 extends over 13 amino acids. This CDR3 is CAWSPGFPNEQFF. The CDR3 DNA reads TGTGCCTGGAGTCCAGGATTCCCCAATGAGCAGTTCTTC.

The chain joins TRBV29-1 to TRBJ2-2, with D unresolved. Germline CDR1 is SQVTM and CDR2 is ANQGSEA. The V and J ends lost 4 bases and 0 bases respectively, with 9 bases between them. This CDR3 has 14 amino acids. CDR3 residues: CSVGHSANTGELFF. CDR3 coding DNA: TGCAGCGTTGGACATTCCGCGAACACCGGGGAGCTGTTTTTT.

This clone came up once. The J gene is TRBJ2-1, the V gene TRBV5-1, with 16 bases aligning to TRBD2. The trim removed 0 bases at V and 2 bases at J, leaving 8 bases unmatched. The CDR3 is 20 amino acids. In germline, CDR1 is SGHRS, CDR2 YFSETQ. CDR3 loop: CASSLDPGLAGGHTYNEQFF. As DNA, the CDR3 is TGCGCCAGCAGCTTGGATCCGGGACTAGCGGGAGGGCATACCTACAATGAGCAGTTCTTC.

The chain combines TRBV7-9 with TRBJ2-1; possibly TRBD2 for D (5 bases). The V gene lost 1 base and the J gene lost 5 bases, with 21 bases spanning the gap. The CDR3 runs to 18 residues. In germline, CDR1 is SEHNR, CDR2 FQNEAQ (reference sequence). The CDR3, as DNA: TGTGCCAGCAGCTTAGGGGCCCACGATGGGAGAAGTGACAATGAGCAGTTCTTC. Its protein is CASSLGAHDGRSDNEQFF.

V and J are TRBV7-3 and TRBJ2-1; 7 bases are a match to TRBD2. Trimming at V came to 5 bases and at J to 7 bases, leaving 11 bases not matched to a gene. The CDR3 is made up of 15 amino acids. The germline V gene encodes CDR1 SGHTA and CDR2 FQGTGA. The CDR3 spells CASSRSGGSENEQFF. CDR3 coding DNA: TGTGCCAGCAGCCGGTCGGGGGGTTCAGAGAATGAGCAGTTCTTC. The variable domain in full, completed from reference TRBV7-3 and TRBJ2-1, reads GAGVSQTPSNKVTEKGKYVELRCDPISGHTALYWYRQSLGQGPEFLIYFQGTGAADDSGLPNDRFFAVRPEGSVSTLKIQRTERGDSAVYLCASSRSGGSENEQFFGPGTRLTVL.

This clone was seen a handful of times. J is TRBJ1-3 and V is TRBV18, with a weak D call TRBD1 (5 bases). From germline, CDR1 is KGHSH and CDR2 LQKENI. This CDR3 region has 14 residues. The V end lost 5 bases, the J end lost 0 bases, and 8 bases lay between the germline ends. CDR3 region: CASSTDSSGNTIYF. The CDR3 nucleotides read TGTGCCAGCTCAACAGACAGCTCTGGAAACACCATATATTTT.

The chain employs TRBV6-5 and TRBJ1-4; D possibly corresponds to TRBD1 (6 bases). Trimming removed 5 bases at V and 5 bases at J, with 15 bases between. Germline V lookup: CDR1 MNHEY, CDR2 SVGAGI. CDR3 length equals 15 residues. The CDR3 loop reads CASSPPGTQNEKLFF. The DNA for the CDR3 is TGTGCCAGCAGTCCCCCTGGGACACAGAATGAAAAACTGTTTTTT.

This sequence joins TRBV7-2 and TRBJ2-5; 15 positions match TRBD2. V shed 0 bases and J 1 base; nucleotides not matched to a gene: 9. CDR1 is SGHTA and CDR2 is FQGNSA in the germline V gene. The CDR3 extends over 20 amino acids. This CDR3 reads CASSLAWTSGREKFQETQYF. For the CDR3, the DNA is TGTGCCAGCAGCTTAGCTTGGACTAGCGGGAGGGAAAAGTTCCAAGAGACCCAGTACTTC.

V and J are TRBV7-9 and TRBJ2-3; 7 nucleotides align to TRBD1. Germline CDR1 SEHNR, CDR2 FQNEAQ (reference sequence). V shed 2 bases and J 4 bases; nucleotides not matched to a gene: 3. The CDR3 is 14 residues long. The CDR3 coding sequence is TGTGCCAGCAGCTTAAGGCAGGGGGCAGATACGCAGTATTTT. As protein: CASSLRQGADTQYF.

V and J are TRBV7-3 and TRBJ2-3; 9 positions agree with TRBD1. The germline gives CDR1 SGHTA, CDR2 FQGTGA. The CDR3 is 15 residues long. The V gene end was trimmed by 4 bases and the J gene end by 3 bases; junction bases not matched to a gene: 5. This CDR3 reads CASSSDRGRTDTQYF. As DNA, the CDR3 is TGTGCCAGCAGCTCAGACAGGGGGAGAACAGATACGCAGTATTTT.

The V gene is TRBV4-2, the J gene TRBJ2-2; D unclear. V dropped 0 bases and J dropped 4 bases, with 6 bases sitting between them. The CDR3 totals 14 residues. CDR1 is LGHNA, CDR2 YNFKEQ, per germline. This CDR3 is CASSQERGTGELFF. The CDR3 DNA is TGTGCCAGCAGCCAAGAAAGAGGCACCGGGGAGCTGTTTTTT.

J is TRBJ2-1 and V is TRBV2; D call uncertain. Trimming took off 7 bases at V and 5 bases at J, with 12 bases between the two ends. From germline, CDR1 is SNHLY and CDR2 FYNNEI. This CDR3 has 13 residues. The CDR3 loop is CASNLGQDNEQFF. DNA of the CDR3: TGTGCCAGCAATCTTGGGCAGGACAATGAGCAGTTCTTC.

This rearrangement joins TRBV7-3 to TRBJ2-1, with 7 bases that match TRBD2. Germline V CDR1 and CDR2: SGHTA, FQGTGA. This CDR3 is 16 amino acids long. Germline trimming cut 0 bases from V and 1 base from J; bases unmatched to any gene: 3. The CDR3: CASSLTGGESYNEQFF. The CDR3 DNA reads as TGTGCCAGCAGCTTAACGGGAGGGGAATCCTACAATGAGCAGTTCTTC.

The rearrangement links TRBV29-1 to TRBJ2-1; no reliable D call. This CDR3 has 13 amino acids. The germline gives CDR1 SQVTM, CDR2 ANQGSEA. V lost 4 bases, J lost 0 bases, and 7 bases lay in between. CDR3 sequence reads: CSVVRSSYNEQFF. The CDR3 DNA is TGCAGCGTTGTTAGGAGCTCCTACAATGAGCAGTTCTTC.

A note on this clone: An end of the junction differs from the germline gene, which may be a read error. This sequence joins TRBV5-4 and TRBJ2-3; D ambiguous. Germline-derived CDR1 and CDR2 are SGHNT and YYREEE (reference sequence). There are 9 residues in the CDR3. CDR3 nucleotide sequence: TGTGCCAGCAGCCCCCCTGAGGCTTTT. It codes for CASSPPEAF.

The J gene is TRBJ2-2, the V gene TRBV19; 8 nucleotides agree with TRBD1. CDR3 length equals 15 residues. Germline CDR1 and CDR2: LNHDA and SQIVND (reference sequence). The ends lost 4 bases at V and 14 bases at J; junction bases unmatched: 15. The CDR3 DNA sequence: TGTGCCAGTAGTAGGGGATCGGGACAGGTTGGTGTACTGTTTTTT. It encodes CASSRGSGQVGVLFF. Full variable domain (remainder filled in from reference TRBV19 and TRBJ2-2): DGGITQSPKYLFRKEGQNVTLSCEQNLNHDAMYWYRQDPGQGLRLIYYSQIVNDFQKGDIAEGYSVSREKKESFPLTVTSAQKNPTAFYLCASSRGSGQVGVLFFGEGSRLTVL.

J is TRBJ2-5 and V is TRBV9; 9 positions match TRBD1. Matching the DNA end better, TRBJ2-7 makes the J call doubtful. This CDR3 is 16 amino acids long. The germline V gene has CDR1 SGDLS and CDR2 YYNGEE. The CDR3 region has the DNA TGTGCCAGCAGCGTAGCTCCGGGACAGGGTATCTACGAGCAGTACTTC. This translates into CASSVAPGQGIYEQYF.

The chain joins TRBV6-5 to TRBJ1-4; a weak D match, TRBD1 (5 bases). In germline, CDR1 is MNHEY, CDR2 SVGAGI. The length of the CDR3 is 14 residues. V dropped 6 bases and J dropped 8 bases, with 16 bases sitting between them. CDR3 bases: TGTGCCAGCAGAAAAGGGGCAGATAGGGAAAAACTGTTTTTT. It yields the protein CASRKGADREKLFF.

V and J are TRBV6-5 and TRBJ2-1, with D possibly TRBD1 on 6 matching bases. This CDR3 contains 15 residues. The V end lost 5 bases, the J end lost 6 bases, and 17 bases lay between the germline ends. Germline V CDR1 and CDR2: MNHEY, SVGAGI. This chain's CDR3 is CASSAPRGRGNEQFF. CDR3 DNA: TGTGCCAGCAGTGCACCCAGGGGTCGGGGCAATGAGCAGTTCTTC.

The gene calls are TRBV5-4 and TRBJ2-5; no reliable D call. The CDR3 loop spans 13 amino acids. Germline-derived CDR1 and CDR2 are SGHNT and YYREEE (reference sequence). Trimming removed 1 base at V and 1 base at J, with 5 bases between. The CDR3 protein is CASSLSIQETQYF. Written as DNA, the CDR3 is TGTGCCAGCAGCTTGTCCATCCAAGAGACCCAGTACTTC.

The CDR3 region is CAWNRPAGYNEQFF. The DNA for the CDR3 is TGTGCCTGGAACAGACCGGCGGGGTACAATGAGCAGTTCTTC. The rearrangement joins TRBV30 to TRBJ2-1, with D tentatively TRBD2 (6 bases). Deletions cut 4 bases from V and 4 bases from J, with 14 bases between. Germline V CDR1 and CDR2: GTSNPN, SVGIG (reference sequence). The CDR3 runs to 14 residues.

Only one count was recorded for this clone. The rearrangement uses TRBV9 and TRBJ2-3; TRBD2 is a possible D gene (5 bases). This CDR3 is built from 12 residues. Germline CDR1 SGDLS, CDR2 YYNGEE. V was shortened by 3 bases and J by 11 bases, with 13 bases between the two germline ends. CDR3 nucleotide sequence: TGTGCCAGCAGCGATACTGGGAGTGTGCAGTATTTT. Protein sequence: CASSDTGSVQYF. The variable domain in full, completed from reference TRBV9 and TRBJ2-3, reads DSGVTQTPKHLITATGQRVTLRCSPRSGDLSVYWYQQSLDQGLQFLIQYYNGEERAKGNILERFSAQQFPDLHSELNLSSLELGDSALYFCASSDTGSVQYFGPGTRLTVL.

The V gene is TRBV19, the J gene TRBJ1-3; perhaps TRBD1 as D (6 bases). Germline V gives CDR1 LNHDA, CDR2 SQIVND (reference sequence). V dropped 8 bases and J dropped 0 bases, with 11 bases sitting between them. This CDR3 is built from 14 residues. The CDR3 nucleotides read TGTGCCAGTCGGACAGTCCTCTCTGGAAACACCATATATTTT. Translated, it gives CASRTVLSGNTIYF.

This clone is a singleton in its sample. The chain links TRBV7-2 to TRBJ1-2; TRBD1 agrees at 8 bases. CDR1 SGHTA and CDR2 FQGNSA come from the germline V gene. This CDR3 spans 13 amino acids. With 5 bases clipped from V and 7 bases from J, the junction kept 6 bases outside the gene matches. The CDR3 region is CASSPDRVAGYTF. The CDR3 DNA sequence: TGTGCCAGCAGCCCGGACAGGGTGGCTGGCTACACCTTC.

This clone was observed once. The V and J genes are TRBV5-4 and TRBJ1-6, with TRBD1 matching over 7 bases. Germline loops: CDR1 SGHNT, CDR2 YYREEE (reference sequence). This CDR3 comprises 15 residues. V dropped 1 base and J dropped 7; count of bases not matched to a gene: 5. The CDR3 protein is CASSLQQGKNSPLHF. CDR3 in DNA: TGTGCCAGCAGCTTGCAACAGGGGAAGAATTCACCCCTCCACTTT.

The V and J genes are TRBV2 and TRBJ2-5; tentatively, D is TRBD1 (6 bases). Germline V lookup: CDR1 SNHLY, CDR2 FYNNEI. V was clipped by 0 bases and J by 14 bases, with 16 bases between them. This CDR3 spans 13 amino acids. CDR3 in DNA: TGTGCCAGCAGTGAAGCCCACTACAGGGACCTATACTTC. This codes for CASSEAHYRDLYF.

The chain is built from TRBV7-9 and TRBJ1-1; TRBD1 matches at 9 bases. V lost 4 bases and J lost 2; bases outside the gene matches: 2. CDR3 size: 14 residues. Looked up from germline, CDR1 is SEHNR and CDR2 is FQNEAQ (reference sequence). The CDR3 DNA is TGTGCCAGCAGCTGGGGACAGGGAAACACTGAAGCTTTCTTT. Translated: CASSWGQGNTEAFF.

V usage is TRBV9 and J usage is TRBJ1-1; D is uncertain. Germline values: CDR1 SGDLS, CDR2 YYNGEE. Deletions cut 2 bases from V and 1 base from J, with 9 bases between. The CDR3 spans 14 residues. The DNA for the CDR3 is TGTGCCAGCAGCGTGTGGGAGAGGAACACTGAAGCTTTCTTT. The encoded protein is CASSVWERNTEAFF.

The chain combines TRBV20-1 with TRBJ1-2; unclear D gene. This CDR3 has 11 amino acids. Germline loops: CDR1 DFQATT, CDR2 SNEGSKA (reference sequence). Trimming cost V 5 bases and J 8 bases, with 12 bases left between them. For the CDR3, the DNA is TGCAGTGCTTCCCCCGGTCACGGCTACACCTTC. It specifies CSASPGHGYTF.